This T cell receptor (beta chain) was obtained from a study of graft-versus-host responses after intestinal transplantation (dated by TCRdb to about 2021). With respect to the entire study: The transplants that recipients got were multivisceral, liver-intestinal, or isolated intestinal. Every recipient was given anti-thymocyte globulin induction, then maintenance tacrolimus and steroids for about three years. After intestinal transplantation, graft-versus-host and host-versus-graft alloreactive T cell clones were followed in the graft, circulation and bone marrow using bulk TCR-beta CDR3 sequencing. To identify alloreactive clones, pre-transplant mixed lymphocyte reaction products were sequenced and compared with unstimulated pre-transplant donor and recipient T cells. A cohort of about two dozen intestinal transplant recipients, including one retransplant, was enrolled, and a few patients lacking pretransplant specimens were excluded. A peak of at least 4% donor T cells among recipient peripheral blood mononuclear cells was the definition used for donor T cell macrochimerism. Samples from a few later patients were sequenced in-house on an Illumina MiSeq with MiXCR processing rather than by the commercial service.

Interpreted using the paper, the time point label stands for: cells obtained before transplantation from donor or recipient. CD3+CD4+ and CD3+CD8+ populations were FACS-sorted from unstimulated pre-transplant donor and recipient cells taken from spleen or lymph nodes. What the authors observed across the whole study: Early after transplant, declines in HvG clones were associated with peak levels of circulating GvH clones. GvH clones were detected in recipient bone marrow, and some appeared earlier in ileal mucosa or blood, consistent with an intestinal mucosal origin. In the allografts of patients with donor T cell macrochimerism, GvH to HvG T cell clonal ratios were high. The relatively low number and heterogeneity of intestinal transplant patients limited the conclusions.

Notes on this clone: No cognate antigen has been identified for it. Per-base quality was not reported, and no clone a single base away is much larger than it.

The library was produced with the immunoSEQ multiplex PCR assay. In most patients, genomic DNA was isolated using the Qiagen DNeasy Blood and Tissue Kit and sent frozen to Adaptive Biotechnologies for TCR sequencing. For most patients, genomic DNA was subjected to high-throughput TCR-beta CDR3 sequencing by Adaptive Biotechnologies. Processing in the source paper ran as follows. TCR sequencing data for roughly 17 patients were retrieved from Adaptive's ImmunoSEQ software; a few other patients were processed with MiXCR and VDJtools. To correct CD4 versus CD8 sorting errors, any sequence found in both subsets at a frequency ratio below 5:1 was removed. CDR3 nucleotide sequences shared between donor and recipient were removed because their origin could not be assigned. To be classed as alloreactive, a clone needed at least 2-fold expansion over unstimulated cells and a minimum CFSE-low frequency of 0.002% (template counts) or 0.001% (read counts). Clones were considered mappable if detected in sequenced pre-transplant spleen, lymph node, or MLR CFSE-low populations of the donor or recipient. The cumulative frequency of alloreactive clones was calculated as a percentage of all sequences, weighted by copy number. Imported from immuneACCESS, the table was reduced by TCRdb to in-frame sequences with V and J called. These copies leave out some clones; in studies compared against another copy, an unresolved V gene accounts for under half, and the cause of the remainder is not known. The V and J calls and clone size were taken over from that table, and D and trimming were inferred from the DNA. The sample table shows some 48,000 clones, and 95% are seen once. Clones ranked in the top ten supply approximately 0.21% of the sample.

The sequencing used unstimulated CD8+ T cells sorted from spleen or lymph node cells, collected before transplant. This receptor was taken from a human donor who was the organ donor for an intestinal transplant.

The nucleotide sequence is TGTGCCAGCGGGGCGGCTGAGCAGTTCTTC. This is translated as CASGAAEQFF. The chain is assembled from TRBV2 and TRBJ2-1, with a tentative D gene TRBD1 over 5 matching bases. V is clipped by 8 bases and J by 9 bases, and the sequence between their germline boundaries is 8 bases long. Taken from the germline V gene, the CDR1 and CDR2 loops are SNHLY and FYNNEI. The CDR3 starts with the cysteine, ends with the phenylalanine, and has 10 residues. This entry keeps only the CDR3 DNA: 30 bases, framed from base 1.